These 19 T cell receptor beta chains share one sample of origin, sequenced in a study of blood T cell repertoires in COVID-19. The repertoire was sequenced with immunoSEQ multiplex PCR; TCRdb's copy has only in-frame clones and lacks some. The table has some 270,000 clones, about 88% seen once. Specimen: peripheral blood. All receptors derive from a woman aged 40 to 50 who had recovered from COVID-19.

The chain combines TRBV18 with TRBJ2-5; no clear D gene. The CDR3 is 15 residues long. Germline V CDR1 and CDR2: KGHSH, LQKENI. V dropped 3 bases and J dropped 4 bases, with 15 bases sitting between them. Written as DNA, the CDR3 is TGTGCCAGCTCACCTAACTTGGGCCGGCGAGAGACCCAGTACTTC. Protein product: CASSPNLGRRETQYF. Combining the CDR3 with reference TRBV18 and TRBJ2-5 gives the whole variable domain NAGVMQNPRHLVRRRGQEARLRCSPMKGHSHVYWYRQLPEEGLKFMVYLQKENIIDESGMPKERFSAEFPKEGPSILRIQQVVRGDSAAYFCASSPNLGRRETQYFGPGTRLLVL.

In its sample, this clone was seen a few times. Here the CDR3 DNA reads TGTGCCAGCAGTGAAGAGGGAGGGGAAAAACTGTTTTTT. Protein sequence: CASSEEGGEKLFF. The chain employs TRBV2 and TRBJ1-4; D remains ambiguous. The V gene's germline CDR1 is SNHLY and CDR2 FYNNEI. Between the trimmed V and J ends, which lost 1 base and 8 bases, there was a span of 8 bases. The CDR3 loop spans 13 amino acids.

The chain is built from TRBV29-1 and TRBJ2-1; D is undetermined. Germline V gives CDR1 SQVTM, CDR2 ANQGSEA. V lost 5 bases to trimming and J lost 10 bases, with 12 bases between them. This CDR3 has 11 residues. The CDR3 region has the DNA TGCAGCGTTAGTTCTGGGCCCGAGCAGTTCTTC. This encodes CSVSSGPEQFF.

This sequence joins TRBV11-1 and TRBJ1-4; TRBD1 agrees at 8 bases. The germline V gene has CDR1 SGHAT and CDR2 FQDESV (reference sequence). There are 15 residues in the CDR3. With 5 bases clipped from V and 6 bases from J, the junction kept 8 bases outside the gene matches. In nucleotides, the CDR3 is TGTGCCAGCAGCACCTCCAGGGGGCTAGATGAAAAACTGTTTTTT. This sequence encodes CASSTSRGLDEKLFF.

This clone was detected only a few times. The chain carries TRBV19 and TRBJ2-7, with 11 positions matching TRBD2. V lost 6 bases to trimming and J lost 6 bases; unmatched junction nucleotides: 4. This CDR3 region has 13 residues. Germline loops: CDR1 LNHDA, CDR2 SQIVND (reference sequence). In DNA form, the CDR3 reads TGTGCCAGTAGCCTAGCGGGAGGCGTCGAGCAGTACGTC. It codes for CASSLAGGVEQYV.

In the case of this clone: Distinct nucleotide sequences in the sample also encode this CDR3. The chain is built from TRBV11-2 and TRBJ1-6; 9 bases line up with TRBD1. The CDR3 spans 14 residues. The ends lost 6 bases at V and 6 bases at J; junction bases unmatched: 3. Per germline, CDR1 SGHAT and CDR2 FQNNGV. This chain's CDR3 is CASSLDRGNSPLHF. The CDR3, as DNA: TGTGCCAGCAGTCTGGACAGGGGTAATTCACCCCTCCACTTT.

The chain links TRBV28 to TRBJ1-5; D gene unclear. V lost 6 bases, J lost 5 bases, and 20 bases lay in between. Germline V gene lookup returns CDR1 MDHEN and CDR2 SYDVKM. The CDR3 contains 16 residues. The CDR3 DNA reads TGTGCCAGCAGCAGGAATTTCCAACCTACTGATCAGCCCCAGCATTTT. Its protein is CASSRNFQPTDQPQHF.

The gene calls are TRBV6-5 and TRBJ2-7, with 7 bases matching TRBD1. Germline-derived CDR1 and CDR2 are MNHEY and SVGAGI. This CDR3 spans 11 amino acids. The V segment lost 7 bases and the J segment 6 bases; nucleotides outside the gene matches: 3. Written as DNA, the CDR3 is TGTGCCAGCACTAGACAGGGCGAGCAGTACTTC. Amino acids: CASTRQGEQYF.

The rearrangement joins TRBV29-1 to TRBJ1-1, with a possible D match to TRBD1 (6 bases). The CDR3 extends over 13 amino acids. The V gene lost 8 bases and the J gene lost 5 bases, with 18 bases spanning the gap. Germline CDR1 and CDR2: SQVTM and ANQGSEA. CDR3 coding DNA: TGCAGCTTATCCAGGACCAGGGGAACTGAAGCTTTCTTT. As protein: CSLSRTRGTEAFF.

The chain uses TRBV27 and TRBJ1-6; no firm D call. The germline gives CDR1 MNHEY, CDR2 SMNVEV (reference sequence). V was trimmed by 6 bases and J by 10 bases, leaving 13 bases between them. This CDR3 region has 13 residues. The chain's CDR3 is CASSWNAESPLHF. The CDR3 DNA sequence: TGTGCCAGCAGCTGGAATGCGGAGTCACCCCTCCACTTT.

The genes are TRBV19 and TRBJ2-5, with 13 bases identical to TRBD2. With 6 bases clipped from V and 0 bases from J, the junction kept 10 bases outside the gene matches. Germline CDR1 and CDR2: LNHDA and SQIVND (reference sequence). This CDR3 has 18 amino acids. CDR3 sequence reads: CASSLGTSGESYQETQYF. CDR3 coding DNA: TGTGCCAGTAGCTTGGGGACTAGCGGGGAATCGTACCAAGAGACCCAGTACTTC.

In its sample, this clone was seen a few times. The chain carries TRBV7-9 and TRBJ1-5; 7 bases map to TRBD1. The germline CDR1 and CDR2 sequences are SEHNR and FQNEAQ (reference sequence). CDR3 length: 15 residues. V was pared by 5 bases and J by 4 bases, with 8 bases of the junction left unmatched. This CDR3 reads CASSPMTGTNQPQHF. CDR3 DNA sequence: TGTGCCAGCAGCCCTATGACAGGGACTAATCAGCCCCAGCATTTT. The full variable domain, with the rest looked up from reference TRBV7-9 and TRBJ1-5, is DTGVSQNPRHKITKRGQNVTFRCDPISEHNRLYWYRQTLGQGPEFLTYFQNEAQLEKSRLLSDRFSAERPKGSFSTLEIQRTEQGDSAMYLCASSPMTGTNQPQHFGDGTRLSIL.

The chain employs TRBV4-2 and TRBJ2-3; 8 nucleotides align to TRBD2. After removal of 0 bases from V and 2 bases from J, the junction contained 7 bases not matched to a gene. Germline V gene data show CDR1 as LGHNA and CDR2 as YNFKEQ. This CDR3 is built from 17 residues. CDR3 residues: CASSQDPAGGTTDTQYF. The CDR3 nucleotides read TGTGCCAGCAGCCAAGATCCTGCGGGGGGTACCACAGATACGCAGTATTTT.

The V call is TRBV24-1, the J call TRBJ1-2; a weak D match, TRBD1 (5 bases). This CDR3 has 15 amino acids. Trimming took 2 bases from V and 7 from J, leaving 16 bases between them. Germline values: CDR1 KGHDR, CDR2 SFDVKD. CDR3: CATSDSEGPWSGYTF. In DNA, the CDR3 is TGTGCCACCAGTGATTCGGAGGGGCCCTGGAGTGGCTACACCTTC.

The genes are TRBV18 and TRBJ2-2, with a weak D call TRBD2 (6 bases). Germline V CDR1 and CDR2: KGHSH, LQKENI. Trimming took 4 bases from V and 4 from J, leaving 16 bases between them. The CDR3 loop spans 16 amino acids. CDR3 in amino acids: CASSLQERASTGELFF. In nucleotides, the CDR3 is TGTGCCAGCTCACTGCAGGAGCGGGCGTCCACCGGGGAGCTGTTTTTT. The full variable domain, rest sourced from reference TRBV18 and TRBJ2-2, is NAGVMQNPRHLVRRRGQEARLRCSPMKGHSHVYWYRQLPEEGLKFMVYLQKENIIDESGMPKERFSAEFPKEGPSILRIQQVVRGDSAAYFCASSLQERASTGELFFGEGSRLTVL.

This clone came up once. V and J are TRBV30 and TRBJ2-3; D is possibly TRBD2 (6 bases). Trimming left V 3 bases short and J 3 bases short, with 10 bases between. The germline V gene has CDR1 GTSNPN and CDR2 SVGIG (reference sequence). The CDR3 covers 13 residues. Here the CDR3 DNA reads TGTGCCTGGAGACTAGCACAGACAGATACGCAGTATTTT. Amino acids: CAWRLAQTDTQYF.

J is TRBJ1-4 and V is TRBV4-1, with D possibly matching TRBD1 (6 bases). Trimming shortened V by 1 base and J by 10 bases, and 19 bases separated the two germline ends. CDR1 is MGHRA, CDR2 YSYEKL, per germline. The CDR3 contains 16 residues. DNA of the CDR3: TGCGCCAGCAGCCAAGTCGGATGGGGAGGGGGGTCAAAACTGTTTTTT. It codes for CASSQVGWGGGSKLFF.

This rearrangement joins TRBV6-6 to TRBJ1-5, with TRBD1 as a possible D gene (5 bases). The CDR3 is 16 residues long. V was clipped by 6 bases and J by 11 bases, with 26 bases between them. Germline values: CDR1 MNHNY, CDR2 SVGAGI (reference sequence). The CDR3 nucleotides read TGTGCCAGCAGCTCCCGAAGAGGGACTGAGGCCCCGTCCCAGCATTTT. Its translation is CASSSRRGTEAPSQHF.

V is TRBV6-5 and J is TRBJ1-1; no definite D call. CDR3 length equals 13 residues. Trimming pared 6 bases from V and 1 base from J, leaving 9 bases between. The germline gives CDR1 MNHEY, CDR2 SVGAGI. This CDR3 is CASRKGGNTEAFF. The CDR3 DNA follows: TGTGCCAGCAGGAAGGGAGGGAACACTGAAGCTTTCTTT.